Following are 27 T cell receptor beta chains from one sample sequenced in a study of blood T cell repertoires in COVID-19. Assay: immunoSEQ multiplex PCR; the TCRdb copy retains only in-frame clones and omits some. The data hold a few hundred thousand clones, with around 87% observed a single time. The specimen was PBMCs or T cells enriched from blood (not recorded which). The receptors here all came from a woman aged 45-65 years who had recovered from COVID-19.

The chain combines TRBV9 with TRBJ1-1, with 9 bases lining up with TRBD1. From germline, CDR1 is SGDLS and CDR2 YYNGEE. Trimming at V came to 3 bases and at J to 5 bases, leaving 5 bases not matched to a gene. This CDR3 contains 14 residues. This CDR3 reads CASSAGQGWTEAFF. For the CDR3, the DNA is TGTGCCAGCAGCGCCGGACAGGGGTGGACTGAAGCTTTCTTT.

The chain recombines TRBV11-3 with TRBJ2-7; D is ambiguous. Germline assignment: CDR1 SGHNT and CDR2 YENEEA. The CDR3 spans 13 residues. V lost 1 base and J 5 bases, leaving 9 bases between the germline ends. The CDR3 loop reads CASSLGVRDEQYF. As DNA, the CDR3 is TGTGCCAGCAGCTTAGGAGTTAGAGACGAGCAGTACTTC.

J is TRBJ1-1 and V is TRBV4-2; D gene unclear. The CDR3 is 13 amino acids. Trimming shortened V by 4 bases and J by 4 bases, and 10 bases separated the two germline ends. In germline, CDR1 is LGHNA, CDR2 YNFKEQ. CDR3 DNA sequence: TGTGCCAGCAGCCCGGAGATGAGCACTGAAGCTTTCTTT. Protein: CASSPEMSTEAFF.

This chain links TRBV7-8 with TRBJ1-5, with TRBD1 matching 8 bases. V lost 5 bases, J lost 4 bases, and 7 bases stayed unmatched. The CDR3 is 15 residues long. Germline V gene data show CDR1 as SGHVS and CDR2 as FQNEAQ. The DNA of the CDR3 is TGTGCCAGCAGCATAGGACAGGGTGTAAATCAGCCCCAGCATTTT. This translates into CASSIGQGVNQPQHF.

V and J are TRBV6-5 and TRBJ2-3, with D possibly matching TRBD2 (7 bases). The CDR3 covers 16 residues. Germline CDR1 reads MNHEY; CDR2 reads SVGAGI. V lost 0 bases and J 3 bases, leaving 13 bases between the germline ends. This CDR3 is CASSYSGGLSTDTQYF. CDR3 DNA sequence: TGTGCCAGCAGTTACTCGGGGGGGCTATCGACAGATACGCAGTATTTT.

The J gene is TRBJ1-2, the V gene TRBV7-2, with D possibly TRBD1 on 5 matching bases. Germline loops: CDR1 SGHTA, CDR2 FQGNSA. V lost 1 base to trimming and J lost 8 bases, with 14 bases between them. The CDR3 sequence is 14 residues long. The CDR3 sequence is CASSLGGAGGGYTF. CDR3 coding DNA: TGTGCCAGCAGCTTAGGCGGGGCGGGCGGCGGCTACACCTTC.

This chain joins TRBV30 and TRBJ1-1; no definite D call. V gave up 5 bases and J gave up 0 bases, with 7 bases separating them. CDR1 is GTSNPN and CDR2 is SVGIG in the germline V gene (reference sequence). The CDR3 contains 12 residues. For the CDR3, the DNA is TGTGCCTGGGACACCATGAACACTGAAGCTTTCTTT. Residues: CAWDTMNTEAFF.

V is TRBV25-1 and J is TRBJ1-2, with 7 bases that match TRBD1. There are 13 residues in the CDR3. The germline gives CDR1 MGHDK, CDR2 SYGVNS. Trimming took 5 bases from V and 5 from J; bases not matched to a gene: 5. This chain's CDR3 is CASSFQGEYGYTF. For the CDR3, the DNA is TGTGCCAGCAGTTTTCAGGGGGAATATGGCTACACCTTC.

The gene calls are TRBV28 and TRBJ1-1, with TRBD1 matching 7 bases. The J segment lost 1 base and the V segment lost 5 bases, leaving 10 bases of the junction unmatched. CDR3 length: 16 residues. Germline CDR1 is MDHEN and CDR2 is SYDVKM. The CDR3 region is CASSARQGSRNTEAFF. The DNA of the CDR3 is TGTGCCAGCAGTGCTCGACAGGGAAGTAGGAACACTGAAGCTTTCTTT.

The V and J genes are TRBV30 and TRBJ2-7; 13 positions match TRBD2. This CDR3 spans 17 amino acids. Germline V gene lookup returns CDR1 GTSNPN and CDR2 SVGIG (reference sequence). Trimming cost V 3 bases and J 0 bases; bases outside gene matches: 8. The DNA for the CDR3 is TGTGCCTGGAGCGGACTAGCGGGGGTACGTCCCTCCTACGAGCAGTACTTC. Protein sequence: CAWSGLAGVRPSYEQYF.

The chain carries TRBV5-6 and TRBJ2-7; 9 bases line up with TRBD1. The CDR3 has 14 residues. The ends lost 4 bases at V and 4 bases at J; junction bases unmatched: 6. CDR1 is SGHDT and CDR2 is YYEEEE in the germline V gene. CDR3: CASSAGTGNYEQYF. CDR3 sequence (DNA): TGTGCCAGCAGCGCCGGGACAGGGAATTACGAGCAGTACTTC. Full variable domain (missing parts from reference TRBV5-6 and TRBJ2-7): DAGVTQSPTHLIKTRGQQVTLRCSPKSGHDTVSWYQQALGQGPQFIFQYYEEEERQRGNFPDRFSGHQFPNYSSELNVNALLLGDSALYLCASSAGTGNYEQYFGPGTRLTVT.

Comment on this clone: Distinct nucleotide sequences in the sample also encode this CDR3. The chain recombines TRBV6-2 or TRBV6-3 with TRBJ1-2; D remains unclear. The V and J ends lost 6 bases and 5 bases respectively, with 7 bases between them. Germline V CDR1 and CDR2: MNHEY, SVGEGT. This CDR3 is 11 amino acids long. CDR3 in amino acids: CASSSGYGYTF. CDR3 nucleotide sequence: TGTGCCAGCAGCTCCGGGTATGGCTACACCTTC.

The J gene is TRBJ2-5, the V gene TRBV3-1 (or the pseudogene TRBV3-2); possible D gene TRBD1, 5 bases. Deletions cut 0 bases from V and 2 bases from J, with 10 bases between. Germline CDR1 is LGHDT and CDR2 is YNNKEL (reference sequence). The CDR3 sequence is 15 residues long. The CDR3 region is CASSQDPTAQETQYF. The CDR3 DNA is TGTGCCAGCAGCCAAGATCCGACAGCACAAGAGACCCAGTACTTC.

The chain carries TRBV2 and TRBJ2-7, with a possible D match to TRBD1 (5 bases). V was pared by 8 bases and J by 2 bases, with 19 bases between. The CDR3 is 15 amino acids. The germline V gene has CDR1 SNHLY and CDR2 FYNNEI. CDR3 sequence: CASRYAAGLPYEQYF. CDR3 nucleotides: TGTGCCAGCCGGTACGCGGCAGGGTTGCCCTACGAGCAGTACTTC.

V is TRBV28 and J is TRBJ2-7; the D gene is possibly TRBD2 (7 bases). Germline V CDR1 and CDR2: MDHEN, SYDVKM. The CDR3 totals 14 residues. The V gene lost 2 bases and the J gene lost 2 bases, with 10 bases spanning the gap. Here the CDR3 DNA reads TGTGCCAGCAGTTTAGGGGGGGCCCCCTACGAGCAGTACTTC. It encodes CASSLGGAPYEQYF.

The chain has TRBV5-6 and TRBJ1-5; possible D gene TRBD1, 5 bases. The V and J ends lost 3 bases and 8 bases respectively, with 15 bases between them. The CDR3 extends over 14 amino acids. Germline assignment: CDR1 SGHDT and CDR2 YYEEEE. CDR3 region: CASSWWGEDKPQHF. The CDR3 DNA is TGTGCCAGCAGCTGGTGGGGGGAGGATAAGCCCCAGCATTTT.

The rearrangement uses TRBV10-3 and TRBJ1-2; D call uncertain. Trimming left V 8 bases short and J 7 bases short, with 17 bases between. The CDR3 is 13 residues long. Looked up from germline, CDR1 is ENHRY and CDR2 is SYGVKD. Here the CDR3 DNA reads TGTGCCATCTCCGGCCAGGACGCGGGTGGCTACACCTTC. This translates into CAISGQDAGGYTF.

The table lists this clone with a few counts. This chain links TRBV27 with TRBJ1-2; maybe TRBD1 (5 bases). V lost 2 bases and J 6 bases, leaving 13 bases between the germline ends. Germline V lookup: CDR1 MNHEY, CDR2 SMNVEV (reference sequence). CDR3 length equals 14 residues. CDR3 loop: CASSLRQNLHGYTF. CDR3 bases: TGTGCCAGCAGTTTAAGACAGAACCTTCATGGCTACACCTTC.

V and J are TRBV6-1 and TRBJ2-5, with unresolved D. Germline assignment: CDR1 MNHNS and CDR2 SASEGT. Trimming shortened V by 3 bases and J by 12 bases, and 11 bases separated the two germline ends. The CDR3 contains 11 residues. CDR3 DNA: TGTGCCAGCAGTGACCCACTCCGTGAGTACTTC. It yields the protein CASSDPLREYF.

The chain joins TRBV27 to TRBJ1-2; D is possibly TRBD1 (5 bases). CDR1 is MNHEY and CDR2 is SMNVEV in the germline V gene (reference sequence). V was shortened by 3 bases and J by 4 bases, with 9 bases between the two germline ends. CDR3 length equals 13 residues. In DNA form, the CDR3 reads TGTGCCAGCAGTTTTGGGGGGGGCTATGGCTACACCTTC. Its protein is CASSFGGGYGYTF.

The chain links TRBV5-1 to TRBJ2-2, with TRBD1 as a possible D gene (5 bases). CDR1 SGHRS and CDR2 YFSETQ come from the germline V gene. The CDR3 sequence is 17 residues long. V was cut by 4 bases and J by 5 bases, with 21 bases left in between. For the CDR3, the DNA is TGCGCCAGCAGCCGAACCGGTCGGCAGGGAAGGACCGGGGAGCTGTTTTTT. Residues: CASSRTGRQGRTGELFF.

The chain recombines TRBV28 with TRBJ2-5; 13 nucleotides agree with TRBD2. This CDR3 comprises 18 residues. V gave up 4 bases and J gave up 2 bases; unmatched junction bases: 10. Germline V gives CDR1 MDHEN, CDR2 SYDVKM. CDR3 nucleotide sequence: TGTGCCAGCAGTTCCGGACTAGCGGGGGCCCCTTTACAAGAGACCCAGTACTTC. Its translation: CASSSGLAGAPLQETQYF.

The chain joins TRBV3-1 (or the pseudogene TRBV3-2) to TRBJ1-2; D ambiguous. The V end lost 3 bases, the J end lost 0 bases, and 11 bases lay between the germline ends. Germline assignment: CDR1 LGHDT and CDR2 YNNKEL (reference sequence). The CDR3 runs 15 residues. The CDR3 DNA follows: TGTGCCAGCAGCCATTACCAAGCTACTAACTATGGCTACACCTTC. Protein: CASSHYQATNYGYTF.

CDR3 nucleotides: TGTGCCAGCAGCTCGGGGGTGTCTAATGAAAAACTGTTTTTT. This codes for CASSSGVSNEKLFF. The chain carries TRBV7-2 and TRBJ1-4, with a tentative D call TRBD1 (5 bases). The CDR3 covers 14 residues. V was trimmed by 4 bases and J by 3 bases, leaving 9 bases between them. From germline, CDR1 is SGHTA and CDR2 FQGNSA.

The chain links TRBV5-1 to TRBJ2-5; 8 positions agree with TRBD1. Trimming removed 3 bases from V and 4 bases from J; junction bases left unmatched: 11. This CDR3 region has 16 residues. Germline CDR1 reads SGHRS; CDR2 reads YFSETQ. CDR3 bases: TGCGCCAGCAGCTCCCCGGACAGGGTAAACCGAGAGACCCAGTACTTC. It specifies CASSSPDRVNRETQYF. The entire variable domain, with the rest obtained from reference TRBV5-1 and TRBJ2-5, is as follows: KAGVTQTPRYLIKTRGQQVTLSCSPISGHRSVSWYQQTPGQGLQFLFEYFSETQRNKGNFPGRFSGRQFSNSRSEMNVSTLELGDSALYLCASSSPDRVNRETQYFGPGTRLLVL.

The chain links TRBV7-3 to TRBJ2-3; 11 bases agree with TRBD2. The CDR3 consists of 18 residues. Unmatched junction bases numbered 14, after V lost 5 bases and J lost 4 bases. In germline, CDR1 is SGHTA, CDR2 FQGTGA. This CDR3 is CASSRASIAGGRPDTQYF. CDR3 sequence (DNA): TGTGCCAGCAGCCGGGCCAGTATAGCGGGGGGGCGGCCAGATACGCAGTATTTT.

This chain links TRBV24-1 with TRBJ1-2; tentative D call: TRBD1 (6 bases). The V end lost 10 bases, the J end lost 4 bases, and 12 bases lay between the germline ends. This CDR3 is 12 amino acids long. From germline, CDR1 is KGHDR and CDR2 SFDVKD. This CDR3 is CATRKGVYGYTF. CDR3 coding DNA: TGTGCCACTAGGAAGGGGGTCTATGGCTACACCTTC.